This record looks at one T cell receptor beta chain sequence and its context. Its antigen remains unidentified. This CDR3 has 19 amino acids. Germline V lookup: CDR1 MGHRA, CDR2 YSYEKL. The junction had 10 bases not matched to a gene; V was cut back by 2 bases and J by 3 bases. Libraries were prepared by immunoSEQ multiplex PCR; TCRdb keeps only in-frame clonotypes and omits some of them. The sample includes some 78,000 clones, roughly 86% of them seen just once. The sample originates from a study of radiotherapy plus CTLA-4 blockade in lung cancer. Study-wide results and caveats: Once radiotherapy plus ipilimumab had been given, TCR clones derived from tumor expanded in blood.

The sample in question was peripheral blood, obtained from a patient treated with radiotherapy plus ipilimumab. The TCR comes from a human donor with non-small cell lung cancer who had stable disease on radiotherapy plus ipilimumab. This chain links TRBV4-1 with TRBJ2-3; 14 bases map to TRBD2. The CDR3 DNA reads TGCGCCAGCAGCCAATTACGTTGGACTAGCGGGGGGACTACAGATACGCAGTATTTT. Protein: CASSQLRWTSGGTTDTQYF.